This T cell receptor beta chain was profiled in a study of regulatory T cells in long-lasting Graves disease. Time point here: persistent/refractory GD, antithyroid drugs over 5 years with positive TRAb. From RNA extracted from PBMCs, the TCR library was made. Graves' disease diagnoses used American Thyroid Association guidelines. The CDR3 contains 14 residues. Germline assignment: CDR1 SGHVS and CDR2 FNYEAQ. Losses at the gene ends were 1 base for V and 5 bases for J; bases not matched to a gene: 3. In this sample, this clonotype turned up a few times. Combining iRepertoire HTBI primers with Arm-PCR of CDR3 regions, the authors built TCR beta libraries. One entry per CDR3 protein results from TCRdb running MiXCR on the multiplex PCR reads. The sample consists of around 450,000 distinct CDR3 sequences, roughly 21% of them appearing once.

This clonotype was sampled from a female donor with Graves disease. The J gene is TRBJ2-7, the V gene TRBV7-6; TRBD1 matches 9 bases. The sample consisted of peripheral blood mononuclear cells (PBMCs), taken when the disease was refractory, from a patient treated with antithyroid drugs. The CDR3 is CASSLVTGGHEQYF. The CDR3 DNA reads TGTGCCAGCAGCTTAGTTACAGGGGGCCACGAGCAGTACTTC.